The rows below give T cell receptor beta chains drawn from one sample of a study of T cell repertoires in cytomegalovirus infection. TCRdb analysed the reads with MiXCR anew, one entry per CDR3 protein. The top ten hold over 11% of the sample, which has some 920,000 distinct CDR3 sequences, more than 25% seen once. The antigens of these receptors remain unknown. The specimen comprised cultured CD8+ T cells from PBMCs, sampled from culture after CMV antigen stimulation. The receptor source for this set is a human donor in good health (CMV status not recorded). Some clones in this sample may be carry-over from other donors' samples. Each CDR3 is given without its conserved first and last residue.

TRBV2,ASSEPTGLETQY
TRBV6-5,ASSYRHRGDTGELF
TRBV28,ASSFYRNTGELF
TRBV6-6,ASSYSSNQPQH
TRBV27,ASSFGGGQTQY
TRBV27,ASSNGTPNSPYYNRNEQF
TRBV3-1,ASSQEGHPNTEAF
TRBV12-3/TRBV12-4,ASSAPGHYGYT
TRBV6-8,ASRPIDRGRETQY
TRBV20-1,SAQSPGTGTYNEQF
TRBV19,ASIGAEAF
TRBV19,ASSPGQIAVAEAF
TRBV20-1,SALIPTGELF
TRBV27,ASTYGPHNEQF
TRBV10-3,AISDLADNQPQH
TRBV27,ASSPGTKNNEQF
TRBV10-3,AISDGTLGSPLH
TRBV7-8,ASSPGAHGPRH
TRBV18,ASSPYGDTGGEKLF
TRBV4-2,ASSHEPGQGADTQY
TRBV6-5,ASSWEGGPPETQY
TRBV5-4,ASILQGADGYT
TRBV5-4,ASSYIDTEAF
TRBV24-1,ATSDLLCGSSYNSPLH
TRBV7-8,ASSLSFFEGGGYNEQF
TRBV10-3,AIRSLEVGYGYT
TRBV7-7,ASSARGSGLNTGELF
TRBV5-4,ASSNRGSYEQY
TRBV6-6,ASSYLWGSPSNTEAF
TRBV18,ASSPHFLQETQY
TRBV19,ASTYGRYTEAF
TRBV25-1,ASSEPDDGYT
TRBV6-5,ASATGTGGGQPQH
TRBV19,ASKGTGADEQY
TRBV27,ASSLIGTVKVGYQPQH
TRBV7-2,ASSLSSRGYNSPLH
TRBV4-1,ASSQYPGIGAF